The 25 T cell receptor beta chains below all came from one sample that was sequenced in a study of cytomegalovirus exposure and HLA in healthy donors. Use of 60 Vbeta and 13 Jbeta primers characterized the PCR. Sequenced by immunoSEQ multiplex PCR; TCRdb stores in-frame clones only, minus some. The data hold 150,000 to 200,000 clones, with more than 65% observed a single time. Sequencing was done on a sample of PBMCs. These receptors originate from a woman aged 45-59 years in good health and CMV-seronegative.

The chain has TRBV7-8 and TRBJ2-7; TRBD2 is a possible D gene (6 bases). The CDR3 length is 17 residues. The ends were cut back, 3 bases at V and 4 bases at J, with 22 bases in the middle. The V gene's germline CDR1 is SGHVS and CDR2 FQNEAQ. In nucleotides, the CDR3 is TGTGCCAGCAGCTTGGTGACCCGGGCTCGAGGAGGGTACGAGCAGTACTTC. Residues: CASSLVTRARGGYEQYF.

This CDR3 is CASSKSPGQSTDTQYF. CDR3 sequence (DNA): TGTGCCAGCAGTAAGAGCCCGGGTCAAAGCACAGATACGCAGTATTTT. The chain has TRBV9 and TRBJ2-3; no clear D. The V and J ends lost 5 bases and 0 bases respectively, with 16 bases between them. Germline CDR1 and CDR2: SGDLS and YYNGEE. This CDR3 has 16 residues.

This clone was seen a handful of times. This chain connects TRBV5-8 to TRBJ2-3; D remains ambiguous. CDR1 is SGHTS, CDR2 YDEGEE, per germline. The CDR3 is made up of 12 amino acids. The V end was cut by 6 bases, the J end by 7 bases, with 12 bases between. CDR3 sequence reads: CASTPELNTQYF. The CDR3 DNA reads as TGTGCCAGCACCCCCGAGTTGAATACGCAGTATTTT. The full variable domain, rest sourced from reference TRBV5-8 and TRBJ2-3, is EAGVTQSPTHLIKTRGQQATLRCSPISGHTSVYWYQQALGLGLQFLLWYDEGEERNRGNFPPRFSGRQFPNYSSELNVNALELEDSALYLCASTPELNTQYFGPGTRLTVL.

The chain links TRBV18 to TRBJ2-6; 8 nucleotides agree with TRBD1. V was pared by 2 bases and J by 1 base, with 7 bases of the junction left unmatched. The CDR3 totals 18 residues. CDR1 KGHSH and CDR2 LQKENI come from the germline V gene. The CDR3 spells CASSPSRTGRSGANVLTF. In DNA, the CDR3 is TGTGCCAGCTCACCATCGCGGACAGGGCGATCTGGGGCCAACGTCCTGACTTTC.

CDR3 sequence (DNA): TGTGCCAGTACTCAGGTGGGGGGAGATGTGGAGACCCAGTACTTC. Translated, it gives CASTQVGGDVETQYF. The chain has TRBV19 and TRBJ2-5, with D possibly being TRBD2 (6 bases). CDR1 and CDR2 (germline): LNHDA, SQIVND (reference sequence). Trimming removed 7 bases at V and 5 bases at J, with 20 bases between. This CDR3 has 15 amino acids. Filled out from reference TRBV19 and TRBJ2-5, the complete variable domain reads DGGITQSPKYLFRKEGQNVTLSCEQNLNHDAMYWYRQDPGQGLRLIYYSQIVNDFQKGDIAEGYSVSREKKESFPLTVTSAQKNPTAFYLCASTQVGGDVETQYFGPGTRLLVL.

The rearrangement uses TRBV7-2 and TRBJ1-2, with 7 bases that match TRBD1. With V trimmed by 6 bases and J by 8 bases, 6 bases remained unmatched. This CDR3 region has 12 residues. Looked up from germline, CDR1 is SGHTA and CDR2 is FQGNSA. The DNA for the CDR3 is TGTGCCAGCAGAAGGGGGCTAGGGGGCTACACCTTC. It translates to CASRRGLGGYTF. The whole variable domain, filled in from reference TRBV7-2 and TRBJ1-2, reads GAGVSQSPSNKVTEKGKDVELRCDPISGHTALYWYRQSLGQGLEFLIYFQGNSAPDKSGLPSDRFSAERTGGSVSTLTIQRTQQEDSAVYLCASRRGLGGYTFGSGTRLTVV.

The chain combines TRBV28 with TRBJ1-1, with D uncertain. V shed 10 bases and J shed 3 bases, with 6 bases lying between them. Germline CDR1 reads MDHEN; CDR2 reads SYDVKM. The CDR3 covers 10 residues. This CDR3 reads CATYYTEAFF. Written as DNA, the CDR3 is TGTGCCACTTACTACACTGAAGCTTTCTTT.

The CDR3 region is CASSLTRQGADQPQHF. CDR3 nucleotide sequence: TGTGCCAGCAGCTTAACCCGACAGGGAGCGGATCAGCCCCAGCATTTT. This chain uses TRBV7-9 with TRBJ1-5; 7 bases are a match to TRBD1. CDR3 length: 16 amino acids. V trimming: 2 bases; J trimming: 5 bases; junction bases outside the gene matches: 9. CDR1 is SEHNR, CDR2 FQNEAQ, per germline (reference sequence).

V and J are TRBV2 and TRBJ2-3; TRBD2 matches 9 bases. This CDR3 spans 14 amino acids. Unmatched junction bases numbered 12, after V lost 8 bases and J lost 9 bases. CDR1 is SNHLY and CDR2 is FYNNEI in the germline V gene. DNA for the CDR3: TGTGCCAGCCAGGGCGGGGGGGCGCAGGGGACGCAGTATTTT. It is translated as CASQGGGAQGTQYF.

The chain couples TRBV30 to TRBJ1-2, with 7 bases aligning to TRBD1. Germline CDR1 GTSNPN, CDR2 SVGIG (reference sequence). This CDR3 has 12 residues. The V and J ends lost 4 bases and 6 bases, in that order; junction bases with no gene match: 5. The CDR3 protein is CAWTSGQHGYTF. CDR3 nucleotide sequence: TGTGCCTGGACCTCGGGACAGCATGGCTACACCTTC.

This chain joins TRBV5-1 and TRBJ2-2, with 10 nucleotides matching TRBD1. The trim removed 4 bases at V and 6 bases at J, leaving 9 bases unmatched. The CDR3 consists of 16 residues. From germline, CDR1 is SGHRS and CDR2 YFSETQ. The CDR3 reads CASSPGDRGTAGELFF. In nucleotides, the CDR3 is TGCGCCAGCAGCCCAGGGGACAGGGGAACGGCCGGGGAGCTGTTTTTT. The entire variable domain, with the rest obtained from reference TRBV5-1 and TRBJ2-2, is as follows: KAGVTQTPRYLIKTRGQQVTLSCSPISGHRSVSWYQQTPGQGLQFLFEYFSETQRNKGNFPGRFSGRQFSNSRSEMNVSTLELGDSALYLCASSPGDRGTAGELFFGEGSRLTVL.

This clone has just a few counts. The chain combines TRBV19 with TRBJ1-1; perhaps TRBD1 as D (6 bases). The germline gives CDR1 LNHDA, CDR2 SQIVND (reference sequence). Trimming shortened V by 11 bases and J by 11 bases, and 24 bases separated the two germline ends. The CDR3 runs to 13 residues. CDR3 DNA sequence: TGTGCCTCCAAGGGACATTCCTTGTTTCGGGCTTTCTTT. This gives the protein CASKGHSLFRAFF. Full variable domain (remainder filled in from reference TRBV19 and TRBJ1-1): DGGITQSPKYLFRKEGQNVTLSCEQNLNHDAMYWYRQDPGQGLRLIYYSQIVNDFQKGDIAEGYSVSREKKESFPLTVTSAQKNPTAFYLCASKGHSLFRAFFGQGTRLTVV.

The chain is built from TRBV6-6 and TRBJ1-5; 7 bases are a match to TRBD1. The CDR3 is made up of 16 amino acids. V gave up 4 bases and J gave up 2 bases; unmatched junction bases: 8. Germline-derived CDR1 and CDR2 are MNHNY and SVGAGI (reference sequence). The DNA of the CDR3 is TGTGCCAGCAGTTCCTTATCAGGGGGACGCAATCAGCCCCAGCATTTT. It is translated as CASSSLSGGRNQPQHF.

The chain carries TRBV27 and TRBJ2-1, with 10 positions matching TRBD2. This CDR3 is built from 16 residues. Germline values: CDR1 MNHEY, CDR2 SMNVEV (reference sequence). Trimming cost V 6 bases and J 6 bases; bases outside gene matches: 11. CDR3 in DNA: TGTGCCAGCAGGCCAAAAATAGCGGGGGGACCCAATGAGCAGTTCTTC. As protein: CASRPKIAGGPNEQFF.

The chain links TRBV29-1 to TRBJ1-4, with unresolved D. V lost 4 bases to trimming and J lost 8 bases, with 8 bases between them. Germline V gene data show CDR1 as SQVTM and CDR2 as ANQGSEA. CDR3 length equals 11 residues. Written as DNA, the CDR3 is TGCAGCGTTGCTCCAGTCGAAAAACTGTTTTTT. Protein sequence: CSVAPVEKLFF.

The CDR3 loop reads CASSPPREVQYF. In DNA form, the CDR3 reads TGTGCCAGCAGTCCTCCAAGAGAGGTGCAGTACTTC. The chain links TRBV28 to TRBJ2-7; D gene unclear. This CDR3 is built from 12 residues. Germline CDR1 and CDR2: MDHEN and SYDVKM. V gave up 5 bases and J gave up 9 bases, with 14 bases separating them.

The V gene is TRBV7-2, the J gene TRBJ1-6, with 7 nucleotides matching TRBD1. This CDR3 is built from 14 residues. V dropped 3 bases and J dropped 7; count of bases not matched to a gene: 3. Germline V CDR1 and CDR2: SGHTA, FQGNSA. CDR3 residues: CASSLQGVNSPLHF. The CDR3 coding sequence is TGTGCCAGCAGCTTGCAGGGGGTAAATTCACCCCTCCACTTT.

The chain joins TRBV28 to TRBJ1-1; D uncertain. The CDR3 extends over 12 amino acids. Trimming cost V 7 bases and J 1 base, with 7 bases left between them. Germline CDR1 reads MDHEN; CDR2 reads SYDVKM. The CDR3 DNA sequence: TGTGCCAGCACCGTGAGGAACACTGAAGCTTTCTTT. Its protein product is CASTVRNTEAFF.

The V gene is TRBV6-1, the J gene TRBJ1-5; possible D gene TRBD1, 5 bases. CDR3 length: 14 residues. Germline CDR1 reads MNHNS; CDR2 reads SASEGT. The V end lost 7 bases, the J end lost 5 bases, and 15 bases lay between the germline ends. The CDR3 DNA is TGTGCCAGCACCGCTGGCAGGGATGATCAGCCCCAGCATTTT. Translating it yields CASTAGRDDQPQHF.

The V call is TRBV7-2, the J call TRBJ2-3; the D gene is possibly TRBD2 (5 bases). There are 17 residues in the CDR3. V lost 5 bases, J lost 0 bases, and 18 bases lay in between. CDR1 is SGHTA and CDR2 is FQGNSA in the germline V gene. Here the CDR3 reads CASSRRGSVSSTDTQYF. DNA for the CDR3: TGTGCCAGCAGCCGACGCGGTAGCGTCAGTAGCACAGATACGCAGTATTTT.

The chain has TRBV29-1 and TRBJ2-5; unclear D gene. The J call may be incorrect, as the DNA end agrees better with TRBJ2-7. The CDR3 has 11 residues. Germline lookup yields CDR1 SQVTM and CDR2 ANQGSEA. CDR3 region: CSVSDGYEQYF. Here the CDR3 DNA reads TGCAGCGTTTCCGACGGGTACGAGCAGTACTTC.

V gene TRBV30 combines with J gene TRBJ2-3, with D unclear. V lost 0 bases, J lost 2 bases, and 9 bases lay in between. This CDR3 region has 14 residues. Looked up from germline, CDR1 is GTSNPN and CDR2 is SVGIG (reference sequence). Here the CDR3 reads CAWSVTVVTDTQYF. The CDR3, as DNA: TGTGCCTGGAGTGTCACGGTTGTCACAGATACGCAGTATTTT.

This chain connects TRBV7-9 to TRBJ1-1, with D possibly matching TRBD1 (6 bases). The CDR3 spans 17 residues. CDR1 and CDR2 from the germline V gene are SEHNR and FQNEAQ (reference sequence). Trimming left V 3 bases short and J 0 bases short, with 17 bases between. CDR3 sequence reads: CASSLFRDTDLNTEAFF. CDR3 nucleotides: TGTGCCAGCAGCTTGTTTAGGGACACGGATTTGAACACTGAAGCTTTCTTT.

The V call is TRBV7-3, the J call TRBJ2-5; D call uncertain. The V gene's germline CDR1 is SGHTA and CDR2 FQGTGA. Trimming removed 2 bases at V and 4 bases at J, with 14 bases between. The CDR3 has 15 amino acids. DNA for the CDR3: TGTGCCAGCAGCTTAGAACCCTCGGAGCTAGAGACCCAGTACTTC. Amino acids: CASSLEPSELETQYF.

The chain employs TRBV28 and TRBJ2-5; D is possibly TRBD2 (6 bases). Between the trimmed V and J ends, which lost 2 bases and 5 bases, there was a span of 18 bases. This CDR3 has 16 amino acids. Per germline, CDR1 MDHEN and CDR2 SYDVKM. CDR3 amino acids: CASSLPPGSGMETQYF. The CDR3 region has the DNA TGTGCCAGCAGTTTACCCCCCGGGAGTGGGATGGAGACCCAGTACTTC.